This paragraph covers one TCR beta chain sequence. The assay was immunoSEQ multiplex PCR, and TCRdb's table has in-frame clones only and misses some. The table includes over 30,000 clones, about 92% detected once. Germline V gene lookup returns CDR1 SGHNT and CDR2 YYREEE (reference sequence). The CDR3 spans 14 residues. V gave up 7 bases and J gave up 2 bases; unmatched junction bases: 6. The data are from a study of technical replicates of blood from several donors. The sample comprised PBMCs. The source of this sequence is a human donor in good health. Some clones in this sample may be carry-over from other donors' samples. The rearrangement uses TRBV5-4 and TRBJ2-7; 10 bases are a match to TRBD1. The CDR3 reads CASGPGQGTYEQYF. The DNA of the CDR3 is TGTGCCAGCGGACCGGGACAGGGGACCTACGAGCAGTACTTC. The full variable domain, completed using reference TRBV5-4 and TRBJ2-7, is ETGVTQSPTHLIKTRGQQVTLRCSSQSGHNTVSWYQQALGQGPQFIFQYYREEENGRGNFPPRFSGLQFPNYSSELNVNALELDDSALYLCASGPGQGTYEQYFGPGTRLTVT.